Listed below are T cell receptor beta chains from one sample, sequenced in a study of cytomegalovirus exposure and HLA in healthy donors. Some clones are missing from TCRdb's copy, which holds only in-frame ones; the method was immunoSEQ multiplex PCR. The data show over 150,000 clones, 84% seen once. Specimen: PBMCs. Every receptor here comes from a woman aged 25 to 39 in good health and CMV-seropositive. Both conserved end residues are part of each CDR3. Fields, in order: V gene, clone size, J gene, CDR3 protein. Clone size appears in some rows only: once, few, many, or a class for an expanded clone.

TRBV9	.	TRBJ2-5	CASSQLAGGKTQYF
TRBV11-3	.	TRBJ2-1	CASSPTYGGRHEQFF
TRBV6-1	once	TRBJ2-1	CASIYRGPAFF
TRBV29-1	few	TRBJ2-1	CSVLGASGRVSYNEQFF
TRBV28	.	TRBJ1-2	CASSTNYGYTF
TRBV5-1	.	TRBJ2-5	CASSPSGGAGETQYF
TRBV19	once	TRBJ2-7	CASSMLAGSSYEQYF
TRBV7-8	.	TRBJ2-7	CASSLGLAGVEQYF
TRBV2	.	TRBJ1-1	CASQGTDRIIRNTEAFF
TRBV29-1	.	TRBJ2-7	CSVQGAGNYYEQYF
TRBV5-1	.	TRBJ2-1	CASSLVRSSYNEQFF
TRBV6-1	.	TRBJ2-1	CASSLGGSHNEQFF
TRBV5-1	.	TRBJ2-1	CASSLAEVSGRGLLNEQFF
TRBV5-4	few	TRBJ2-7	CASSLFRSGRADEQYF
TRBV7-9	once	TRBJ1-4	CASSLDRSNEKLFF
TRBV19	.	TRBJ1-2	CASSIRANYGYTF
TRBV4-2	.	TRBJ2-5	CASSPPNRGETQYF
TRBV18	.	TRBJ1-5	CASSPRAGADQPQHF